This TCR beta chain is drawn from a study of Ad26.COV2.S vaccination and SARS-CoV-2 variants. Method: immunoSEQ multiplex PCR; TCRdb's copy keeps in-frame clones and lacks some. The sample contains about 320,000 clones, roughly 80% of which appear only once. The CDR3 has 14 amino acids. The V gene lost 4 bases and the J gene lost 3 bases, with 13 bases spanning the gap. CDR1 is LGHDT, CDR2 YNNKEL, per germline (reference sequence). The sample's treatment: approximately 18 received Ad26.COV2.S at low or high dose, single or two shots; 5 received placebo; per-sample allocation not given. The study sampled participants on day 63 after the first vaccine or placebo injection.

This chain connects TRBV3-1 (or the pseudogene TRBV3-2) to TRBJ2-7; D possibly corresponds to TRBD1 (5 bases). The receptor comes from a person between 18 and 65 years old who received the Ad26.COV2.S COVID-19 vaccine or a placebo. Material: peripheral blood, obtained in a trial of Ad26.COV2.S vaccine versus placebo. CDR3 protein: CASSRAGSGYEQYF. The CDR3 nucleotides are TGTGCCAGCAGCCGAGCAGGGTCCGGCTACGAGCAGTACTTC.